The next 32 T cell receptor beta chains were all read from a single sample in a study of regulatory T cells in long-lasting Graves disease. Building the TCR beta libraries relied on iRepertoire HTBI primers, and CDR3 regions underwent Arm-PCR. One entry per CDR3 protein, called by TCRdb with MiXCR from the multiplex PCR reads. The sample yields 400,000 to 550,000 distinct CDR3 sequences, just under 15% seen once. The time point was: newly diagnosed GD, antithyroid drugs for less than 3 months. Scientists built the TCR library using RNA that was extracted from PBMCs. Another study also made use of these data, one on T cells in Graves' hyperthyroidism and ophthalmopathy.

Sequences were derived from peripheral blood mononuclear cells (PBMCs), sampled at new diagnosis, from a patient treated with antithyroid drugs. The receptors were sampled from a woman under 40 with Graves disease.

Only a few counts were recorded for this clonotype. V gene TRBV13 combines with J gene TRBJ2-6, with D possibly matching TRBD1 (5 bases). Germline V gene data show CDR1 as PRHDT and CDR2 as FYEKMQ (reference sequence). V dropped 3 bases and J dropped 1 base, with 13 bases sitting between them. The CDR3 has 17 amino acids. CDR3: CASSFNRRGSGANVLTF. CDR3 DNA sequence: TGTGCCAGCAGCTTCAACCGAAGGGGTTCTGGGGCCAACGTCCTGACTTTC.

In its sample, this clonotype was seen a few times. A single base is all that separates this from a far larger clone, so a read error is likely. The chain combines TRBV11-2 with TRBJ2-7, with D perhaps matching TRBD2 (5 bases). With 8 bases removed from V and 7 bases from J, the gap between germline ends came to 15 bases. The CDR3 has 12 amino acids. Germline loops: CDR1 SGHAT, CDR2 FQNNGV. The CDR3, as DNA: TGTGCCAGCGGCCGGGGTGGCAATGAGCAGTACTTC. Its protein product is CASGRGGNEQYF.

At least ten counts were recorded for this clonotype. J is TRBJ2-3 and V is TRBV12-3 or TRBV12-4, with D perhaps given as TRBD1 or TRBD2 (6 bases each). This CDR3 region has 14 residues. V gave up 2 bases and J gave up 5 bases, with 11 bases separating them. The CDR3 nucleotides are TGTGCCAGCAGTTTAAGGGGGAGGCGAGATACGCAGTATTTT. Amino acid sequence: CASSLRGRRDTQYF.

A remark on this clonotype: The CDR3 carries no conserved terminal phenylalanine or tryptophan, so it likely arises from a read error. The rearrangement links TRBV6-1 to TRBJ2-3, with TRBD2 matching over 14 bases. The CDR3 spans 15 residues. Germline V gene sequence: CDR1 MNHNS, CDR2 SASEGT. J was trimmed by 4 bases and V by 6 bases; bases with no gene match: 3. DNA for the CDR3: TGTGCCAGCAGCACGGGACTAGCGGGAGCAGATACGCAGTATTTG. It yields the protein CASSTGLAGADTQYL.

This clonotype was counted ten times or more. The V call is TRBV27, the J call TRBJ1-2; no clear D. The CDR3 totals 16 residues. Looked up from germline, CDR1 is MNHEY and CDR2 is SMNVEV (reference sequence). Trimming removed 5 bases from V and 0 bases from J, with 16 bases in between. CDR3 protein: CASSHTDSVANYGYTF. CDR3 sequence (DNA): TGTGCCAGCAGTCACACGGATTCGGTTGCTAACTATGGCTACACCTTC.

This clonotype was seen many times. Its ends do not fully match the called genes, so a read error is possible. V usage is TRBV5-1 and J usage is TRBJ2-3; D is possibly TRBD2 (5 bases). Germline lookup yields CDR1 SGHRS and CDR2 YFSETQ. The CDR3 consists of 15 residues. The CDR3 DNA reads TGCGCCAGCAGCTCGGACGGGGATGACCATCTTGGACTTATTTTT. Protein product: CASSSDGDDHLGLIF.

This clonotype occurred many times. The chain carries TRBV30 and TRBJ1-2, with TRBD1 as a possible D gene (5 bases). The CDR3 length is 9 residues. The germline gives CDR1 GTSNPN, CDR2 SVGIG (reference sequence). The V and J ends lost 7 bases and 8 bases respectively, with 8 bases between them. DNA of the CDR3: TGTGCCTTGAACAGGGGCTACACCTTC. Amino acid sequence: CALNRGYTF.

This clonotype was picked up many times. The chain links TRBV6-2 or TRBV6-3 to TRBJ2-3, with D maybe TRBD2 (5 bases). The CDR3 length is 15 residues. V shed 8 bases and J shed 0 bases, with 15 bases lying between them. Germline V gives CDR1 MNHEY, CDR2 SVGEGT. CDR3 in DNA: TGTGCCAGCCAGCCACCGGGGTCTAGCACAGATACGCAGTATTTT. Encoded protein: CASQPPGSSTDTQYF.

The CDR3 loop reads CASSLILPGAYEQYF. Here the CDR3 DNA reads TGTGCCAGCAGTTTAATTCTCCCGGGGGCCTACGAGCAGTACTTC. V usage is TRBV28 and J usage is TRBJ2-7, with a weak D call TRBD2 (6 bases). CDR1 is MDHEN, CDR2 SYDVKM, per germline. This CDR3 has 15 amino acids. V dropped 2 bases and J dropped 2 bases, with 13 bases sitting between them. The variable domain in full, completed from reference TRBV28 and TRBJ2-7, reads DVKVTQSSRYLVKRTGEKVFLECVQDMDHENMFWYRQDPGLGLRLIYFSYDVKMKEKGDIPEGYSVSREKKERFSLILESASTNQTSMYLCASSLILPGAYEQYFGPGTRLTVT.

The table lists this clonotype with a few counts. The chain employs TRBV19 and TRBJ1-6; 8 bases line up with TRBD1. With 9 bases clipped from V and 3 bases from J, the junction kept 22 bases outside the gene matches. There are 20 residues in the CDR3. Germline loops: CDR1 LNHDA, CDR2 SQIVND (reference sequence). CDR3 nucleotides: TGTGCCAGGACACACTTCCCGGCCCGACAGGGGCATAACTATAATTCACCCCTCCACTTT. It codes for CARTHFPARQGHNYNSPLHF.

This clonotype occurred many times. The chain employs TRBV11-2 and TRBJ2-1, with TRBD1 as a possible D gene (7 bases). The CDR3 sequence is 13 residues long. Germline V gene lookup returns CDR1 SGHAT and CDR2 FQNNGV. V lost 2 bases, J lost 15 bases, and 17 bases lay in between. The CDR3 DNA is TGTGCCAGCAGCTTAAGGGAACCAGGGGGGCTGTTCTTC. This codes for CASSLREPGGLFF.

This clonotype was seen at least ten times. The chain couples TRBV28 to TRBJ2-5; no clear D. Germline CDR1 reads MDHEN; CDR2 reads SYDVKM. V gave up 6 bases and J gave up 10 bases, with 27 bases separating them. This CDR3 contains 16 residues. The CDR3 is CASSPLWVDGSVIQYF. In DNA, the CDR3 is TGTGCCAGCAGCCCCCTTTGGGTAGATGGTTCAGTTATCCAGTACTTC.

This clonotype was recorded many times. The chain is built from TRBV6-1 and TRBJ2-7; TRBD2 matches at 9 bases. Trimming at V came to 6 bases and at J to 2 bases, leaving 11 bases not matched to a gene. Germline-derived CDR1 and CDR2 are MNHNS and SASEGT. The CDR3 has 16 residues. CDR3 in DNA: TGTGCCAGCAGAAACCCTAGCGGGACCGGGGCCTACGAGCAGTACTTC. Translating it yields CASRNPSGTGAYEQYF.

This clonotype was seen at least ten times. The rearrangement links TRBV20-1 to TRBJ2-2; 10 bases map to TRBD2. Germline-derived CDR1 and CDR2 are DFQATT and SNEGSKA (reference sequence). This CDR3 has 15 residues. Germline trimming cut 6 bases from V and 1 base from J; bases unmatched to any gene: 5. Here the CDR3 DNA reads TGCAGTGCCGCGAGCGGGAGGGGGAACACCGGGGAGCTGTTTTTT. Its translation is CSAASGRGNTGELFF.

Ten or more counts support this clonotype. J is TRBJ2-7 and V is TRBV19; D unresolved. This CDR3 region has 15 residues. Trimming shortened V by 3 bases and J by 6 bases, and 18 bases separated the two germline ends. CDR1 LNHDA and CDR2 SQIVND come from the germline V gene (reference sequence). This chain's CDR3 is CASSIRNRESSEQYF. CDR3 DNA: TGTGCCAGTAGTATCCGGAACCGAGAATCGAGCGAGCAGTACTTC. The variable domain in full, completed from reference TRBV19 and TRBJ2-7, reads DGGITQSPKYLFRKEGQNVTLSCEQNLNHDAMYWYRQDPGQGLRLIYYSQIVNDFQKGDIAEGYSVSREKKESFPLTVTSAQKNPTAFYLCASSIRNRESSEQYFGPGTRLTVT.

This clonotype was observed a handful of times. The rearrangement joins TRBV12-3 or TRBV12-4 to TRBJ2-5, with TRBD2 matching 8 bases. After removal of 6 bases from V and 4 bases from J, the junction contained 7 bases not matched to a gene. The CDR3 sequence is 14 residues long. The CDR3 nucleotides read TGTGCCAGCAGCCCAAGAGGACTAGCAGAGACCCAGTACTTC. It is translated as CASSPRGLAETQYF.

This clonotype was counted at least ten times. The junction does not match germline at one end; this may be a read error. The genes are TRBV6-2 or TRBV6-3 and TRBJ1-5; 10 bases are shared with TRBD1. Germline assignment: CDR1 MNHEY and CDR2 SVGEGT. The CDR3 extends over 19 amino acids. The CDR3 region is CASSNSLGTGEPGSQPQHF. The DNA for the CDR3 is TGTGCCAGCAGTAACTCACTTGGGACAGGGGAGCCGGGGAGTCAGCCCCAGCATTTT.

This clonotype has at least ten counts. The chain carries TRBV5-1 and TRBJ2-1, with 16 bases fitting TRBD2. In germline, CDR1 is SGHRS, CDR2 YFSETQ. CDR3 length: 20 amino acids. Losses at the gene ends were 2 bases for V and 0 bases for J; bases not matched to a gene: 8. CDR3: CASSLTPGLAGGPSYNEQFF. The CDR3 DNA follows: TGCGCCAGCAGCTTAACCCCGGGACTAGCGGGAGGGCCCTCCTACAATGAGCAGTTCTTC.

The chain recombines TRBV6-1 with TRBJ1-4; 10 bases are shared with TRBD1. The J segment lost 4 bases and the V segment lost 6 bases, leaving 5 bases of the junction unmatched. Looked up from germline, CDR1 is MNHNS and CDR2 is SASEGT. This CDR3 comprises 15 residues. Written as DNA, the CDR3 is TGTGCCAGCAGAGACAGGGGGCGCGGTAATGAAAAACTGTTTTTT. It yields the protein CASRDRGRGNEKLFF.

This clonotype was seen at least ten times. The chain's CDR3 is CATTSGTGGLETQYF. CDR3 coding DNA: TGTGCCACCACCTCCGGGACAGGGGGACTTGAGACCCAGTACTTC. This chain joins TRBV27 and TRBJ2-5; the match to TRBD1 covers 11 bases. CDR1 is MNHEY and CDR2 is SMNVEV in the germline V gene (reference sequence). J lost 5 bases, V lost 10 bases, and 12 bases had no gene match. This CDR3 is built from 15 residues.

The chain couples TRBV30 to TRBJ2-3, with 7 bases fitting TRBD1. V shed 0 bases, J shed 3 bases, and the junction held 6 bases outside the gene matches. The CDR3 runs 15 residues. Per germline, CDR1 GTSNPN and CDR2 SVGIG (reference sequence). CDR3 amino acids: CAWSVSRGMTDTQYF. The CDR3 DNA reads TGTGCCTGGAGTGTAAGCAGGGGGATGACAGATACGCAGTATTTT.

This clonotype was seen repeatedly, ten times or more. The J gene is TRBJ2-1, the V gene TRBV12-3 or TRBV12-4; 12 nucleotides match TRBD2. The CDR3 consists of 15 residues. J lost 8 bases, V lost 4 bases, and 6 bases had no gene match. The CDR3 here is CASSSRLAGEDEQFF. The CDR3 DNA follows: TGTGCCAGCAGTTCTCGACTAGCGGGAGAGGATGAGCAGTTCTTC.

The genes are TRBV5-6 and TRBJ1-4, with D perhaps TRBD1 (5 bases). Germline assignment: CDR1 SGHDT and CDR2 YYEEEE. This CDR3 contains 15 residues. V was cut by 0 bases and J by 8 bases, with 14 bases left in between. Here the CDR3 reads CASSLEAGLEEKLFF. The CDR3 DNA follows: TGTGCCAGCAGCTTGGAGGCGGGGCTTGAGGAAAAACTGTTTTTT.

In its sample, this clonotype was seen a few times. V and J are TRBV4-1 and TRBJ1-1, with D unclear. This CDR3 has 14 residues. Germline lookup yields CDR1 MGHRA and CDR2 YSYEKL. The V and J ends lost 3 bases and 3 bases respectively, with 11 bases between them. This CDR3 is CASSQALTDTEAFF. CDR3 in DNA: TGCGCCAGCAGCCAGGCACTTACAGACACTGAAGCTTTCTTT.

This clonotype was recorded many times. The chain employs TRBV28 and TRBJ2-7; 9 bases fit TRBD2. The junction had 4 bases not matched to a gene; V was cut back by 6 bases and J by 4 bases. The CDR3 contains 13 residues. Germline CDR1 MDHEN, CDR2 SYDVKM. The CDR3 DNA reads as TGTGCCAGCAGAAGCGGGAGGAGGTACGAGCAGTACTTC. Protein sequence: CASRSGRRYEQYF.

This clonotype was seen ten or more times. The J gene is TRBJ2-3, the V gene TRBV5-1; TRBD2 aligns across 9 bases. V dropped 3 bases and J dropped 6; count of bases not matched to a gene: 14. This CDR3 has 17 residues. The germline CDR1 and CDR2 sequences are SGHRS and YFSETQ. CDR3 region: CASSSYPEREAPDTQYF. The CDR3 bases are TGCGCCAGCAGCTCCTACCCCGAGCGGGAGGCCCCGGATACGCAGTATTTT.

The chain combines TRBV10-3 with TRBJ2-3; D is unresolved. The germline V gene has CDR1 ENHRY and CDR2 SYGVKD. V lost 3 bases, J lost 1 base, and 5 bases lay in between. The CDR3 extends over 13 amino acids. CDR3 protein: CAISDVGTDTQYF. CDR3 nucleotides: TGTGCCATCAGTGATGTGGGCACAGATACGCAGTATTTT.

The chain carries TRBV4-1 and TRBJ2-7; 8 bases fit TRBD1. This CDR3 is 16 amino acids long. Germline trimming cut 2 bases from V and 4 bases from J; bases unmatched to any gene: 10. Germline CDR1 and CDR2: MGHRA and YSYEKL. The CDR3, as DNA: TGCGCCAGCAGCCAACTAGGACAGGGATATCGTTACGAGCAGTACTTC. This translates into CASSQLGQGYRYEQYF.

A remark on this clonotype: The conserved final phenylalanine or tryptophan is absent from the CDR3, which likely points to a read error. V usage is TRBV15 and J usage is TRBJ2-7; D perhaps matches TRBD2 (6 bases). CDR1 and CDR2 from the germline V gene are LNHNV and YYDKDF (reference sequence). The V end lost 0 bases, the J end lost 7 bases, and 19 bases lay between the germline ends. The CDR3 sequence is 16 residues long. Here the CDR3 DNA reads TGTGCCACCAGCAGAGAGGAGGTTGGAGGGAGTGGAGAGCAGTACTCC. Protein: CATSREEVGGSGEQYS.

This clonotype appeared many times. V and J are TRBV2 and TRBJ2-2, with D perhaps TRBD1 (6 bases). Germline-derived CDR1 and CDR2 are SNHLY and FYNNEI. The CDR3 has 13 residues. V dropped 7 bases and J dropped 5 bases, with 11 bases sitting between them. CDR3 residues: CASTGAGTGELFF. The CDR3 nucleotides are TGTGCCAGCACAGGGGCGGGTACCGGGGAGCTGTTTTTT.

This clonotype was seen ten or more times. The chain uses TRBV12-3 or TRBV12-4 and TRBJ2-5; D is unresolved. The V end was cut by 7 bases, the J end by 7 bases, with 19 bases between. The CDR3 is 14 amino acids. The CDR3 DNA follows: TGTGCCAGCACTTCTCTACTGGGCCCGGGGACCCAGTACTTC. This sequence encodes CASTSLLGPGTQYF.

Of note for this clonotype: A read error may be the cause here, since a much bigger clone is one base away. The gene calls are TRBV11-3 and TRBJ2-1; 7 bases are shared with TRBD1. Germline V gives CDR1 SGHNT, CDR2 YENEEA. The CDR3 has 16 amino acids. V was clipped by 5 bases and J by 3 bases; unmatched bases: 10. CDR3 residues: CASSPGQRSYYNEQFF. The CDR3 DNA reads TGTGCCAGCAGCCCGGGACAGCGAAGTTACTACAATGAGCAGTTCTTC. Based on the CDR3 plus reference TRBV11-3 and TRBJ2-1, the full variable domain is EAGVVQSPRYKIIEKKQPVAFWCNPISGHNTLYWYLQNLGQGPELLIRYENEEAVDDSQLPKDRFSAERLKGVDSTLKIQPAELGDSAVYLCASSPGQRSYYNEQFFGPGTRLTVL.